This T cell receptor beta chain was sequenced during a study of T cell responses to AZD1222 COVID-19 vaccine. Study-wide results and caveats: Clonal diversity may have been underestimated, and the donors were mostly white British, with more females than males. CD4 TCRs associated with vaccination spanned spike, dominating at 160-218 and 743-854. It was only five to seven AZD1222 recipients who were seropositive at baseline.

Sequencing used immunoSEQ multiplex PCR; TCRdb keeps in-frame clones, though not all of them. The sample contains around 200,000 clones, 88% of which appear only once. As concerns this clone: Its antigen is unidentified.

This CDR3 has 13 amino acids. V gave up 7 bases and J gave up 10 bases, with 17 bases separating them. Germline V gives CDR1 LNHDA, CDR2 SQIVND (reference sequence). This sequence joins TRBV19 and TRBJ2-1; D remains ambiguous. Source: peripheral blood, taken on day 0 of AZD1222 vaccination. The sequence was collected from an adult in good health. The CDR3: CASNNMVTKEQFF. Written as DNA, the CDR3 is TGTGCCAGTAACAACATGGTGACCAAAGAGCAGTTCTTC.